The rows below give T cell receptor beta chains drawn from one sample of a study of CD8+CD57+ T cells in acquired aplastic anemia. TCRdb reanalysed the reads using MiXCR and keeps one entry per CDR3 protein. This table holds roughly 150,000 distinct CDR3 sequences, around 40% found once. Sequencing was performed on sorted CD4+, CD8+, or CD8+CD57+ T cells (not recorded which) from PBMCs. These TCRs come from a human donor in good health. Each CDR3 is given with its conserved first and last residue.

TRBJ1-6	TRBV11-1	CAKDSHKTHYNSPLHF
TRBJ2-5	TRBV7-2	CASSWNRGETQYF
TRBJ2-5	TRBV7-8	CASSLERRETQYF
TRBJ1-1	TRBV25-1	CASSESGVRTPNTEAFF
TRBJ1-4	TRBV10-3	CATPGGTEPNEKLFF
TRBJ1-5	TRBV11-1	CASSLGRLGTGQPQHF
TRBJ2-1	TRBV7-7	CASSLGAYGNEQFF
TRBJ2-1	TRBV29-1	CSVGWQFNEQFF
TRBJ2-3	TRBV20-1	CSAARTGGGTDTQYF
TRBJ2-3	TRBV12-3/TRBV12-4	CASSLGGGRDTQYF
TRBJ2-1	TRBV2	CASRETYPLVDEQFF
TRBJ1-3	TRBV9	CASSVAGTAYSGNTIYF
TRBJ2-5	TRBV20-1	CSASSSGGQETQYF
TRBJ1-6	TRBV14	CASSQMLLNSPLHF
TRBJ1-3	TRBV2	CATSLSDRTQGTIYF
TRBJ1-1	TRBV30	CAWSATLNTEAFF
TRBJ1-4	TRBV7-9	CASSLGHPNEGLSF
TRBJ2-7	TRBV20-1	CNARGLAGGSLYF
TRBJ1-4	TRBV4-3	CASSRGSDRGEKLFF
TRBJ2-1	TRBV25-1	CASNDPVNEQFF
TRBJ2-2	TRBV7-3	CASSLFGGLNTGELFF
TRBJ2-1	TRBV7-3	CASSFEGGLISEQFF
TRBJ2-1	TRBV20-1	CSAVEGPNEQFF
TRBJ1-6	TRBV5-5	CASSLAGDNSPLHF
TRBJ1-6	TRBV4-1	CASSQDPPSPLHF
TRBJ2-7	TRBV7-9	CTSSLAVNRGHEQYF
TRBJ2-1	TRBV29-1	CSVGGTSGGYSYNEQFF
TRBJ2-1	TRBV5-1	CASRDISSYNEQFF
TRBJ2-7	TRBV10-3	CAISETPGQGSYEQYF
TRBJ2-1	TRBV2	CASSFAVDEQFF
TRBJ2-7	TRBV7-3	CASSPEAWRGPPYEQYF
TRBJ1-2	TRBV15	CATSRSLGADYGYTF
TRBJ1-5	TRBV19	CASSYSNQPQHF
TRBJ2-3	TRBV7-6	CASSLGITDTQYF
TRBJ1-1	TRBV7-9	CASSLEGMSFSGAFF
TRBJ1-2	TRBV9	CASSSRDITNYGYTF
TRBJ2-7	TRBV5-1	CASSLGPSGRSEQYF
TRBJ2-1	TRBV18	CASSPLADPYNEQFF
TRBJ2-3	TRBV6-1	CASSEVGRRSTDTQYF
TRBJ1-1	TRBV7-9	CASSRRDGAEAFF
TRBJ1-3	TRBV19	CAITGSGNTIYF
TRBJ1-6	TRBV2	CASRSDRGYNSPLHF
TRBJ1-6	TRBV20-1	CSASPGTGSPLHF
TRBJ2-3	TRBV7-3	CASSLTPSARTDTQYF
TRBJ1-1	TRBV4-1	CASSQETAGDRTKAFF
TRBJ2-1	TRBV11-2	CASSPGLAGGLSTNEQFF
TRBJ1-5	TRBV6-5	CASSYSSAGRGQPQHF
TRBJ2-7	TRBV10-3	CAISLAGGTSYEQYF
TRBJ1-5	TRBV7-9	CASTKQGNQPQHF
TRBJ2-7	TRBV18	CASSPQPPGAYEQYF